This TCR beta chain derives from a study of blood T cells in healthy people across ages. General study results and limits: Both higher diversity and more naive CD4+ cells marked long-lived donors when set against aged donors. TCR beta diversity per million T cells fell roughly linearly with age.

Alongside a J-beta primer mix, a sample-barcoded 5' primer served in a second PCR lasting roughly 6 to 11 cycles. There were at least 3 million CDR3-containing paired-end reads obtained from each sample. TCRdb re-called the 5' RACE reads with MiXCR, one entry per CDR3 protein. The sample has roughly 1.5 million distinct CDR3 sequences; roughly 43% are singletons. On this clonotype itself: The antigen is unknown.

CDR3 size: 14 residues. Germline V gene sequence: CDR1 SQVTM, CDR2 ANQGSEA. V lost 1 base to trimming and J lost 2 bases, with 11 bases between them. The draw of peripheral blood yielded approximately 10 milliliters from each donor. This TCR was recovered from a young woman in good health. Sequenced sample: blood. The V gene is TRBV29-1, the J gene TRBJ1-1; a possible D gene is TRBD1 (5 bases). The CDR3: CSVEGQNPNTEAFF. The CDR3 coding sequence is TGCAGCGTTGAAGGACAGAATCCTAACACTGAAGCTTTCTTT.